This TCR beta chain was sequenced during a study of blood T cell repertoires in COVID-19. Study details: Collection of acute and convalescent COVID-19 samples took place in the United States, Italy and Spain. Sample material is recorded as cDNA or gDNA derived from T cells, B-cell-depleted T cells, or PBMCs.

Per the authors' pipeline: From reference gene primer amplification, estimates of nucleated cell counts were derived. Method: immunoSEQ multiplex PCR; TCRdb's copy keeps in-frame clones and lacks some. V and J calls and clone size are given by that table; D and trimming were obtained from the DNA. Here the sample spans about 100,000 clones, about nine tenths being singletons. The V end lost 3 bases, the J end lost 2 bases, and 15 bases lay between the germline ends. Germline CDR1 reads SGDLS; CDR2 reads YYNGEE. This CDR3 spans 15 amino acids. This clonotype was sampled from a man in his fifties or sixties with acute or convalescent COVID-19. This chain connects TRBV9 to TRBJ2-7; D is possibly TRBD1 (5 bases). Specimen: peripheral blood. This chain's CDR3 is CASSATDNLAYEQYF. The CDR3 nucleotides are TGTGCCAGCAGCGCGACAGACAACCTAGCCTACGAGCAGTACTTC.